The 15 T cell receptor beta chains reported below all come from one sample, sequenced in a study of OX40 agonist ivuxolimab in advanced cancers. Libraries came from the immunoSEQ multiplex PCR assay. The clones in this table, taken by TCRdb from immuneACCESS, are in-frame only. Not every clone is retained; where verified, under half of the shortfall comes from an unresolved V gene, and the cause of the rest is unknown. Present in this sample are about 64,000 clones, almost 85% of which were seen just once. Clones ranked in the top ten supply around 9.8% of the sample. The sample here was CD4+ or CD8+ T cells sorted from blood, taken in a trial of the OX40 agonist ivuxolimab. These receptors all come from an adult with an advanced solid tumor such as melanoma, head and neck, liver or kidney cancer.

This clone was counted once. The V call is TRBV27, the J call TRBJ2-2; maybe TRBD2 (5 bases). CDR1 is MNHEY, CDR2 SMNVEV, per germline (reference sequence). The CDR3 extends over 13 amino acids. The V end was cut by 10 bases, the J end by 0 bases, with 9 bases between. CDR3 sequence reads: CATLRANTGELFF. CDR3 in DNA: TGTGCCACCTTGAGGGCGAACACCGGGGAGCTGTTTTTT.

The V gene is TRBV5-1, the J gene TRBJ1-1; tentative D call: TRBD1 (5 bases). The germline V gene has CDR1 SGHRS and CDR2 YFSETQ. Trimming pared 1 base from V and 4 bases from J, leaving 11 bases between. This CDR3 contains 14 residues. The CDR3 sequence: CASSLKGLGTEAFF. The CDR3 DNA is TGCGCCAGCAGCTTGAAGGGGTTGGGCACTGAAGCTTTCTTT.

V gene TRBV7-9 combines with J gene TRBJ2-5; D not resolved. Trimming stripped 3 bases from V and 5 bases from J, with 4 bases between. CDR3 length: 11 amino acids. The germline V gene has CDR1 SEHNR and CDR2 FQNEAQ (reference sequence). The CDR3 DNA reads TGTGCCAGCAGCTTGGCGGAGACCCAGTACTTC. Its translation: CASSLAETQYF.

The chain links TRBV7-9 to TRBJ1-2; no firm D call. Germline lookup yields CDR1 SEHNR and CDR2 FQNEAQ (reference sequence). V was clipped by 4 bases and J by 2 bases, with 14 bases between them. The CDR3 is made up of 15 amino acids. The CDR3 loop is CASSSTFEGNYGYTF. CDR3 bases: TGTGCCAGCAGCTCGACTTTCGAGGGAAACTATGGCTACACCTTC.

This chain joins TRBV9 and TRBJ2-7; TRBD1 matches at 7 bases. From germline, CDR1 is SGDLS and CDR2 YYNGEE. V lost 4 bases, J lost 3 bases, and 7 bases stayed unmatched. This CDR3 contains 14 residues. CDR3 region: CASSPGTVNYEQYF. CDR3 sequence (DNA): TGTGCCAGCAGCCCCGGGACAGTCAACTACGAGCAGTACTTC. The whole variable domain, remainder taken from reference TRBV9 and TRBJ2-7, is DSGVTQTPKHLITATGQRVTLRCSPRSGDLSVYWYQQSLDQGLQFLIQYYNGEERAKGNILERFSAQQFPDLHSELNLSSLELGDSALYFCASSPGTVNYEQYFGPGTRLTVT.

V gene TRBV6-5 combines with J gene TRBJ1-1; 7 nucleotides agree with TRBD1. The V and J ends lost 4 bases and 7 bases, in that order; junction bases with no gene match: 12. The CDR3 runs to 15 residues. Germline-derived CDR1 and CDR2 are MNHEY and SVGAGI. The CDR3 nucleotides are TGTGCCAGCAGTTCGCTGTCTACAGGGGCGGGTGAAGCTTTCTTT. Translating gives CASSSLSTGAGEAFF.

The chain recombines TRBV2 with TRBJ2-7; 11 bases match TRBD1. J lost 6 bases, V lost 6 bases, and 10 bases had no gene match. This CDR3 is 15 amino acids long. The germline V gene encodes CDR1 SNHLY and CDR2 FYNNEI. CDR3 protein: CASSWQDRGPVEQYF. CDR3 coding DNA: TGTGCCAGCAGCTGGCAGGACAGGGGGCCTGTCGAGCAGTACTTC.

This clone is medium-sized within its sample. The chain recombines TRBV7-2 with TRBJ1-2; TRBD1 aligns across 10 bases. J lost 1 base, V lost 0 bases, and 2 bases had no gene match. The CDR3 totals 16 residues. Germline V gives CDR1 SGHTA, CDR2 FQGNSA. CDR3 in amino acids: CASSLAGDRGNYGYTF. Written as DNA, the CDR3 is TGTGCCAGCAGCTTAGCCGGGGACAGGGGTAACTATGGCTACACCTTC.

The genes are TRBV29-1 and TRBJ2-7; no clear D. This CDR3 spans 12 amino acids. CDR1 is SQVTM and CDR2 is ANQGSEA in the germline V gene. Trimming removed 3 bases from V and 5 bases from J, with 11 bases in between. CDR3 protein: CSVDAGLNEQYF. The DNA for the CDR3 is TGCAGCGTTGATGCCGGGTTGAACGAGCAGTACTTC.

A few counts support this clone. CDR3 region: CASSPRQGLDTEAFF. DNA for the CDR3: TGTGCCAGCTCACCTAGACAGGGGCTGGACACTGAAGCTTTCTTT. V is TRBV18 and J is TRBJ1-1; 8 positions match TRBD1. This CDR3 contains 15 residues. CDR1 is KGHSH, CDR2 LQKENI, per germline. V shed 3 bases and J 3 bases; nucleotides not matched to a gene: 6.

The CDR3 DNA reads as TGTGCCTGGACCCTACCCTTCCCCGGCGAGCAGTACTTC. The encoded protein is CAWTLPFPGEQYF. V and J are TRBV30 and TRBJ2-7; D uncertain. V was pared by 4 bases and J by 6 bases, with 16 bases between. Germline CDR1 GTSNPN, CDR2 SVGIG (reference sequence). The CDR3 length is 13 residues.

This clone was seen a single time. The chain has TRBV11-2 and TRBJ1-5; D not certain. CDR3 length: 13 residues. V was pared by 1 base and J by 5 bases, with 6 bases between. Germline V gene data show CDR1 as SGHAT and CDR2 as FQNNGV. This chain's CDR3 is CASSLVQDQPQHF. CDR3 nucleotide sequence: TGTGCCAGCAGCTTAGTACAAGATCAGCCCCAGCATTTT.

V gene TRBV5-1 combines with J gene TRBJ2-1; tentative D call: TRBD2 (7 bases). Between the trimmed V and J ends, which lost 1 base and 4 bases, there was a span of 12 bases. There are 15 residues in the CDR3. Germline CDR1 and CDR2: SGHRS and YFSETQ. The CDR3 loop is CASSLSGGQYNEQFF. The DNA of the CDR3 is TGCGCCAGCAGCTTGTCCGGGGGGCAATACAATGAGCAGTTCTTC.

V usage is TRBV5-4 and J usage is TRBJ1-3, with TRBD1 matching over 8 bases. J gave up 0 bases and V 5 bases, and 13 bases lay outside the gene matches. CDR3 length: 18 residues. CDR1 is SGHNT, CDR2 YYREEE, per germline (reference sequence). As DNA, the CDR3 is TGTGCCAGCAGTAAATTCGGACAGGGAGGGGGCTCTGGAAACACCATATATTTT. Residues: CASSKFGQGGGSGNTIYF.

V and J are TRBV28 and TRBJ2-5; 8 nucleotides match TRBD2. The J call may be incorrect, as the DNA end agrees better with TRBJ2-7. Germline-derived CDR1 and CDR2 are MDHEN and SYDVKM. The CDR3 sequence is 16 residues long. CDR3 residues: CASRGIAGNKAYEQYF. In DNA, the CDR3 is TGTGCCAGCAGGGGTATAGCGGGGAACAAAGCCTACGAGCAGTACTTC.